This T cell receptor beta chain came from a study of T cell repertoires in cytomegalovirus infection. With 4 bases removed from V and 9 bases from J, the gap between germline ends came to 16 bases. Germline V gene data show CDR1 as SGHDN and CDR2 as FVKESK. The CDR3 runs 14 residues. TCRdb processed the reads anew with MiXCR; each CDR3 protein has one entry. The sample records a few hundred thousand distinct CDR3 sequences, roughly 18% being singletons. What was sequenced was PBMCs. The chain links TRBV14 to TRBJ2-1, with D perhaps TRBD1 or TRBD2 (5 bases each). The sequence was obtained from a human donor in good health (CMV status not recorded). Some clones in this sample may be carry-over from other donors' samples. The CDR3 DNA follows: TGTGCCAGCAGCCTACGGGGCTCTCTCTTTGAGCAGTTCTTC. Protein product: CASSLRGSLFEQFF.